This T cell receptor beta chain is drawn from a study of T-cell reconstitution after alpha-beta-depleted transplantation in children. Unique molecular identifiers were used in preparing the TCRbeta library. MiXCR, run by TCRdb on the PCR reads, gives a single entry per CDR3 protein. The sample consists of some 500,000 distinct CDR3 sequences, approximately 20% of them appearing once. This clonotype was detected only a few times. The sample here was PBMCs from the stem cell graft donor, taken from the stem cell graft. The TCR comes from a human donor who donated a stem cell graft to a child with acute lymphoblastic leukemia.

The CDR3 loop reads CASSFSWTSPYNEQFF. For the CDR3, the DNA is TGTGCCAGCAGCTTTTCGTGGACTTCCCCCTACAATGAGCAGTTCTTC. The chain links TRBV7-2 to TRBJ2-1; D possibly corresponds to TRBD2 (5 bases). Trimming stripped 3 bases from V and 2 bases from J, with 14 bases between. Germline V gives CDR1 SGHTA, CDR2 FQGNSA. This CDR3 contains 16 residues.